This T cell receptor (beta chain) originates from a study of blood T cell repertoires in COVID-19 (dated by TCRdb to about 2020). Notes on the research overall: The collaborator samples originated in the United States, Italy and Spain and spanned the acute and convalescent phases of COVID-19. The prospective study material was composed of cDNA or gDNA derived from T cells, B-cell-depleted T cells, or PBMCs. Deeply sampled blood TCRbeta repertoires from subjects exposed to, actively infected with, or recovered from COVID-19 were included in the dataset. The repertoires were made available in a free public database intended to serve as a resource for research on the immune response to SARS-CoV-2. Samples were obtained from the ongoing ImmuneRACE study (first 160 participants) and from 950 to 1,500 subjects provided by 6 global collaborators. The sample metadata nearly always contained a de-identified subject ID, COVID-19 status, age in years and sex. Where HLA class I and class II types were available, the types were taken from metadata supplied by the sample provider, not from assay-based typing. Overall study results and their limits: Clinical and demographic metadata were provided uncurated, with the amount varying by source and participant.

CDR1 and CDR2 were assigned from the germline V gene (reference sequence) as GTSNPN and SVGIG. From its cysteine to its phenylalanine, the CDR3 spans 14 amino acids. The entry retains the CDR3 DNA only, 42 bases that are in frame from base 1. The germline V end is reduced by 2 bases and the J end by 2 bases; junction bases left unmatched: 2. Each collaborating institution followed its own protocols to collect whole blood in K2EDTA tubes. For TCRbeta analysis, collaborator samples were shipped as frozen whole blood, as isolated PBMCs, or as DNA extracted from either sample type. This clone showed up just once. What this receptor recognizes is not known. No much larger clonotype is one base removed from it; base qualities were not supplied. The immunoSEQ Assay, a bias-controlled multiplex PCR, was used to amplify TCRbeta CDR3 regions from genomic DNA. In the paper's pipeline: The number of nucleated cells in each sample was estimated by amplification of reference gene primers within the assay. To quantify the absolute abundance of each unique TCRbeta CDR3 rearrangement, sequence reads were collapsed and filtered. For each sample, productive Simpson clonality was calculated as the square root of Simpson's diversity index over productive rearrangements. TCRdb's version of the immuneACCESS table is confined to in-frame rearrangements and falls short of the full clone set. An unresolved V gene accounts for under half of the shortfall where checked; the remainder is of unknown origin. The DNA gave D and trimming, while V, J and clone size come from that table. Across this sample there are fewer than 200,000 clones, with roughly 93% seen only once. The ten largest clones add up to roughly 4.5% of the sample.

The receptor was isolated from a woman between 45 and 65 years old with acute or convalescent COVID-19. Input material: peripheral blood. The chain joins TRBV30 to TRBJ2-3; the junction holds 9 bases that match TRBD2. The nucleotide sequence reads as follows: TGTGCCTGGAGTAAGCGGGAGGTCACAGATACGCAGTATTTT. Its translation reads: CAWSKREVTDTQYF.